This T cell receptor (beta chain) was sequenced for a study of blood T cell repertoires in COVID-19. Sequenced by immunoSEQ multiplex PCR; TCRdb stores in-frame clones only, minus some. The table includes 130,000 or so clones, 70% to 80% detected once. The junction had 15 bases not matched to a gene; V was cut back by 0 bases and J by 8 bases. Per the germline V gene, CDR1 is SGDLS and CDR2 is YYNGEE. The CDR3 covers 17 residues. The sample consisted of peripheral blood. This chain uses TRBV9 with TRBJ1-2; 8 bases align to TRBD1. This TCR was recovered from a human donor in a cohort sampled during active COVID-19. The CDR3 region is CASSVDLGGQAGLGYTF. In DNA, the CDR3 is TGTGCCAGCAGCGTAGATCTAGGGGGACAGGCGGGGCTAGGCTACACCTTC.